The 3 T cell receptor beta chains in this list originate from one sample, sequenced in a study of sequential checkpoint blockade in melanoma. Treatment indicated: randomized to nivolumab then ipilimumab (arm A) or the reverse (arm B). TCRdb's table, derived via immunoSEQ multiplex PCR, lists solely in-frame clones and lacks some. The sample shows fewer than 35,000 clones, around 73% of them seen only once. The sample consisted of CD8+ T cells sorted from blood (inferred from file names), taken from a patient given nivolumab and ipilimumab in sequence. The origin of the receptors is a human donor with melanoma.

This chain uses TRBV5-5 with TRBJ1-1, with D maybe TRBD1 (6 bases). Deletions cut 3 bases from V and 5 bases from J, with 8 bases between. CDR3 length: 12 residues. Germline lookup yields CDR1 SGHKS and CDR2 YYEKEE (reference sequence). CDR3 residues: CASSYGQTEAFF. As DNA, the CDR3 is TGTGCCAGCAGCTACGGACAGACTGAAGCTTTCTTT. The entire variable domain, with the rest obtained from reference TRBV5-5 and TRBJ1-1, is as follows: DAGVTQSPTHLIKTRGQQVTLRCSPISGHKSVSWYQQVLGQGPQFIFQYYEKEERGRGNFPDRFSARQFPNYSSELNVNALLLGDSALYLCASSYGQTEAFFGQGTRLTVV.

There are a few counts of this clone. The chain has TRBV19 and TRBJ2-1; 13 positions match TRBD2. Losses at the gene ends were 7 bases for V and 6 bases for J; bases not matched to a gene: 6. CDR1 is LNHDA and CDR2 is SQIVND in the germline V gene (reference sequence). This CDR3 comprises 15 residues. Here the CDR3 reads CASNEGLAGSNEQFF. CDR3 coding DNA: TGTGCCAGTAACGAGGGACTAGCGGGGAGCAATGAGCAGTTCTTC.

This clone was seen a handful of times. The J gene is TRBJ1-5, the V gene TRBV19, with D perhaps matching TRBD1 (6 bases). CDR3 size: 15 residues. V shed 8 bases and J shed 2 bases, with 16 bases lying between them. Germline lookup yields CDR1 LNHDA and CDR2 SQIVND (reference sequence). Here the CDR3 reads CASALQGLGNQPQHF. DNA for the CDR3: TGTGCCAGTGCCCTACAGGGCTTGGGCAATCAGCCCCAGCATTTT.